What follows describes a single TCR beta chain. Its antigen is currently not known. No per-base quality is available; no much larger clone lies one base away. Other DNA sequences in the sample encode the same CDR3. Using the deep immunoSEQ assay, TCR CDR3 regions were amplified from genomic DNA by multiplex PCR. For each cell subset, the extracted genomic DNA was distributed evenly across all wells of several immunoSEQ 96-well plates, and each plate served as one replicate. Each replicate PCR for sorted subsets received around 200 ng genomic DNA, equal to about 30,000 T cell genomes. The purified libraries were quantified using a Qubit 3.0 fluorometer, sized with a Bioanalyzer 2100, and then quantified again using the KAPA Library Quantification kit. A separate single-read 150-cycle Illumina NextSeq 550 flow cell was used to sequence each immunoSEQ 96-well plate. The source study handled its data this way. Because only junctional sequences without quality scores were contained in the immunoSEQ output, filtering matching that applied to full-length reads could not be performed. To assign V/J genes and CDR3, sequences were annotated against IMGT germline references using PyIR, a Python wrapper for IgBLAST v1.9. Reads were filtered out if the reads had weak V/J assignments (E-value above 1e-6), no CDR3, stop codons, out-of-frame junctions, or ambiguous translated residues. V3J clonotypes were defined as sequences sharing the same inferred V gene, J gene, and CDR3 amino acid sequence. To compute the percentage overlap between repertoires, the number of shared unique clonotypes was divided by the size of the smaller repertoire. RTK rarefaction, the Chao1 estimator, and Recon v2.1 estimates of unobserved clonotypes were used to assess repertoire richness. OLGA was used to compute generation probabilities for all TCRbeta clonotypes that the gDNA method yielded from a handful of donors. TCRdb's version of the immuneACCESS table is confined to in-frame rearrangements and falls short of the full clone set. An unresolved V gene accounts for under half of the shortfall where checked; the remainder is of unknown origin. V and J calls plus clone size are reproduced from that table; the DNA served to infer D and trimming. Counted in this sample were 950,000 to 1,300,000 clones; approximately 70% of them appeared once. Together, the top ten hold nearly 1.5% of the sample.

The data derive from a study of shared clonotypes between healthy human individuals (dated by TCRdb to between 2020 and 2021). Context from the whole study: Two women and three men aged 18 to 49 years were included in the cohort. For each donor, CD4 naive and CD4 memory were each given three plates, CD8 naive was given two plates, and CD8 memory was given one plate. The study deeply sequenced blood TCR repertoires of several healthy adults to estimate repertoire size and the extent of clonotype sharing between individuals. To increase sequencing depth and limit assay-specific biases, different laboratories used diverse techniques to prepare libraries and sequence TCR repertoires. Leukapheresis yielded between about 0.9 and 8.9 billion PBMCs per donor.

The investigation overall reported the following: Larger estimated clonotype richness was generally found for naive subsets than for memory subsets. Rarefaction of sorted-subset datasets indicated incomplete sequencing despite the large sequencing depth. Because the study included a small number of donors, the genetic and exposure-history diversity represented was limited. Sampling was restricted to blood, and TCR repertoires in tissues likely differ from the TCR repertoires found in blood. Based on pairwise subsampling, the degree of clonotype sharing among donors was expected to be affected by sequencing depth. Sharing across a handful of donors was observed for around 5% of naive CD4, 3.5% of naive CD8, roughly 2.4% of memory CD4, and around 0.4% of memory CD8 clonotypes. Clonotypes shared by all four sorted-subset donors showed higher generation probabilities than non-shared clonotypes.

From the cysteine up to the phenylalanine, the CDR3 has a length of 13 residues. The only DNA kept is the CDR3, 39 bases in frame from the first base. The junction carries 11 bases between V and J, which are trimmed by 4 bases and 7 bases respectively. CDR1 SGHRS and CDR2 YFSETQ are derived from the germline V gene. Healthy HIV-negative adults with no recently reported acute infections or vaccinations were included as donors. Only Caucasian adults living in Nashville, Tennessee, USA were represented among the donors. Magnetic negative selection was used to enrich CD4+ T cells, after which naive cells were positively selected on CD45RA and the negative fraction became the memory subset. Blood was collected by leukapheresis, and PBMCs were isolated by Ficoll-Histopaque density gradient centrifugation and then cryopreserved in liquid nitrogen vapor phase. Purity and quantity of every magnetically sorted T cell population were checked by analytical flow cytometry. Genomic DNA was isolated from each sorted fraction and quantified by UV absorbance on a Nanodrop 2000c.

Sequencing was done on a sample of memory CD4+ T cells sorted from blood. Read against the paper, the sample's cell subset or site label means: CD45RA-negative fraction. The chain is assembled from TRBV5-1 and TRBJ1-4; a tentative D match to TRBD1 spans 5 bases. This receptor was identified in a man younger than 35 in good health. The encoded CDR3 is CASSPGQGEKLFF. The DNA sequence follows: TGCGCCAGCAGCCCCGGACAAGGTGAAAAACTGTTTTTT.